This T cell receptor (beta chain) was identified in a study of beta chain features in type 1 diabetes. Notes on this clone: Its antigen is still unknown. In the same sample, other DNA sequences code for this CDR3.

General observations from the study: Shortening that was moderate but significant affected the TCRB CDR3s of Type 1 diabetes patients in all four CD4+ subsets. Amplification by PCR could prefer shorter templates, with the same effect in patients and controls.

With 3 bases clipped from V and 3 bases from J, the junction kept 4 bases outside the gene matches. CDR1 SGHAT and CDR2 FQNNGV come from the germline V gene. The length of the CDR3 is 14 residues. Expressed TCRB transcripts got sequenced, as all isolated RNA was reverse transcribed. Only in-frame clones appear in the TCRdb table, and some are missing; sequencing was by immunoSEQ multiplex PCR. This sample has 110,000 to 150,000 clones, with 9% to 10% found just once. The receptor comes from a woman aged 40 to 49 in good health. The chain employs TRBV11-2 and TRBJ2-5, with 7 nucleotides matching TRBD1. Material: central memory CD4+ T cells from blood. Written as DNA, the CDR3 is TGTGCCAGCAGCTTCTCAACAGGGGAAGAGACCCAGTACTTC. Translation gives CASSFSTGEETQYF.